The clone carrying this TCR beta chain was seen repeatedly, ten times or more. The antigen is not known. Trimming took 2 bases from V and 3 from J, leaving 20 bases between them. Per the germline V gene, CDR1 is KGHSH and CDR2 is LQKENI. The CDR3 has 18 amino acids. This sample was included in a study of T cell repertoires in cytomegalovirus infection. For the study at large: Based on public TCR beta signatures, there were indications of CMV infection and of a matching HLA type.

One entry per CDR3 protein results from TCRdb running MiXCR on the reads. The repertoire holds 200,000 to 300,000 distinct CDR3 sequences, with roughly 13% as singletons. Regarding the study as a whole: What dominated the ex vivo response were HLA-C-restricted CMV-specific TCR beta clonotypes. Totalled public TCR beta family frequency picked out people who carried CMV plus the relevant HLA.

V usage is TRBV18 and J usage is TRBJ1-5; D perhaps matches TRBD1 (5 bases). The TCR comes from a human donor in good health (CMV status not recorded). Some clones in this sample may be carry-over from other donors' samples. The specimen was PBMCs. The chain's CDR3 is CASSPFPLSAGFNQPQHF. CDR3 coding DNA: TGTGCCAGCTCACCATTCCCATTGAGCGCAGGGTTCAATCAGCCCCAGCATTTT.